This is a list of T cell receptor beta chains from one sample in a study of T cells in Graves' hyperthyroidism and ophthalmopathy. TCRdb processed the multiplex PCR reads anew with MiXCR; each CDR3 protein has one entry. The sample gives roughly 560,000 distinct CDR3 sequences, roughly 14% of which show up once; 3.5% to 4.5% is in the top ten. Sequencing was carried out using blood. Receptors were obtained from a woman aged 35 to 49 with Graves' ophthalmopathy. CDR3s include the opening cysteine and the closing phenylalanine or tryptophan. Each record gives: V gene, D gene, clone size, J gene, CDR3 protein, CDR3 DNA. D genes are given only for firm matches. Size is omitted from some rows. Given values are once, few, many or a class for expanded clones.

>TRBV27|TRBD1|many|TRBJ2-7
CASSLLGTGTYEQYF
TGTGCCAGCAGTTTATTAGGGACAGGAACCTACGAGCAGTACTTC
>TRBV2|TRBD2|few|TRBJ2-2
CASSEDKAGGHTGELFF
TGTGCCAGCAGTGAAGATAAGGCGGGAGGGCACACCGGGGAGCTGTTTTTT
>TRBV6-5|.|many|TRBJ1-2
CASSYSVGSHYGYTF
TGTGCCAGCAGTTACTCGGTAGGGTCCCACTATGGCTACACCTTC
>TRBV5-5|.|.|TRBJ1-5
CASSSQGSWSNQPQHF
TGTGCCAGCAGCTCTCAGGGGTCCTGGAGCAATCAGCCCCAGCATTTT
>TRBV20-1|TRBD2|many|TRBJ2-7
CSAIAGGPNEQYF
TGCAGTGCTATAGCGGGAGGGCCCAACGAGCAGTACTTC
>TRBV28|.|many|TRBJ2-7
CASSGTPDYEQYF
TGTGCCAGCAGCGGGACACCGGACTACGAGCAGTACTTC
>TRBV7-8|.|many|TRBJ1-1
CASSSQGQEAFF
TGTGCCAGCAGCTCGCAGGGACAAGAAGCTTTCTTT
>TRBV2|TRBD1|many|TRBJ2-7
CASKIYRGSYEQYF
TGTGCCAGCAAAATATACAGGGGCTCCTACGAGCAGTACTTC
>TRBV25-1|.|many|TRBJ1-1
CASSVPGRFNTEAFF
TGTGCCAGCAGTGTACCCGGACGATTTAACACTGAAGCTTTCTTT
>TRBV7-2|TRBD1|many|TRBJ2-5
CASSKTGQGQTQYF
TGTGCCAGCAGCAAGACGGGACAGGGACAGACCCAGTACTTC
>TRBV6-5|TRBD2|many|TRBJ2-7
CASSYALAGGSTYEQYF
TGTGCCAGCAGTTACGCTCTAGCGGGAGGTTCGACCTACGAGCAGTACTTC
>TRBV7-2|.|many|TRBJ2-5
CASSLAWVQETQYF
TGTGCCAGCAGCTTAGCGTGGGTCCAAGAGACCCAGTACTTC
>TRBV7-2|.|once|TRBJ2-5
CATRTPIRETQYF
TGTGCCACCAGGACGCCCATCAGGGAGACCCAGTACTTC
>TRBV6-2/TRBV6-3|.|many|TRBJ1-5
CASSYGGGGSQPQHF
TGTGCCAGCAGTTATGGGGGAGGGGGAAGTCAGCCCCAGCATTTT